This TCR beta chain derives from a study of blood T cell repertoires in COVID-19 (TCRdb year 2020). About the investigation overall: Collaborator samples came from the United States, Italy and Spain and covered acute and convalescent phases of COVID-19. The sample metadata nearly always contained a de-identified subject ID, COVID-19 status, age in years and sex. The repertoires were released in a freely available public database intended as a resource for research on the immune response to SARS-CoV-2. Samples came from the ongoing ImmuneRACE study (first 160 participants) plus 1,254 subjects from 6 global collaborators. The prospective study material was composed of cDNA or gDNA derived from T cells, B-cell-depleted T cells, or PBMCs. Subjects who had been exposed to COVID-19, were actively infected with it, or had recovered from it provided the deeply sampled blood TCRbeta repertoires that made up the dataset. Where available, HLA class I and class II types were obtained from metadata supplied by the sample provider rather than from assay-based typing. Findings and caveats that apply to the study as a whole: The quantity of clinical and demographic metadata differed by source and by participant and was supplied without curation.

Comment on this clone: The specificity of this receptor is unknown. Base qualities were left out, and no much larger clone turns up one base away.

At one collaborating source in Seattle, patients were enrolled during active infection and were followed longitudinally through the course of disease. Each collaborating institution followed its own protocols to collect whole blood in K2EDTA tubes. Collaborator samples were shipped for TCRbeta analysis as frozen whole blood, isolated PBMCs, or DNA extracted from either sample type. The CDR3, from cysteine to phenylalanine, totals 14 residues. The kept DNA is CDR3 alone, 42 bases in frame from the first base. Trimming at the junction amounts to 4 bases on V and 4 bases on J, and the germline ends lie 12 bases apart. Taken from the germline V gene (reference sequence), the CDR1 and CDR2 loops are SSHAT and FNYEAQ. TCRbeta CDR3 regions were amplified from genomic DNA by means of the immunoSEQ Assay, a bias-controlled multiplex PCR. On the authors' methods: Within the assay, amplification of reference gene primers was used to estimate how many nucleated cells each sample contained. To quantify the absolute abundance of each unique TCRbeta CDR3 rearrangement, sequence reads were collapsed and filtered. For each sample, productive Simpson clonality was calculated as the square root of Simpson's diversity index over productive rearrangements. TCRdb retrieved this table from immuneACCESS and kept in-frame rearrangements only. Not all clones are present; in checked studies, unresolved V genes account for under half, and no reason is known for the remainder. V, J and clone size reflect that table, while D and trimming were determined from the DNA. The sample includes around 270,000 clones, with around 81% observed a single time. In total, the top ten clones hold 15% to 19% of the sample.

The sequence derives from a person between 65 and 80 years old with COVID-19, enrolled during active disease. Specimen: peripheral blood. The chain couples TRBV7-7 to TRBJ2-3, with no D gene named confidently. The base sequence is TGTGCCAGCAGCTGGTCCCCTAGTTCAGATACGCAGTATTTT. The translation is CASSWSPSSDTQYF. When the CDR3 is completed using the reference TRBV7-7 and TRBJ2-3 genes on either side, the full variable domain is GAGVSQSPRYKVTKRGQDVTLRCDPISSHATLYWYQQALGQGPEFLTYFNYEAQPDKSGLPSDRFSAERPEGSISTLTIQRTEQRDSAMYRCASSWSPSSDTQYFGPGTRLTVL.